The T cell receptor (beta chain) under discussion was sequenced for a study of T cells in Graves' hyperthyroidism and ophthalmopathy. Study outcomes and limitations: Ophthalmopathy was identified by the model a median approximately 6.4 months ahead of onset.

There were TCR beta CDR3 regions amplified from RNA transcripts. When the TCR CDR3 underwent first-round RT-PCR, the HTBI primer set was used. TCRdb recomputed calls from the multiplex PCR reads with MiXCR, one row per CDR3 protein. The sample lists around 700,000 distinct CDR3 sequences, around 20% occurring once. A sample of blood taken at first hyperthyroidism diagnosis preceded any ophthalmopathy symptoms. The germline gives CDR1 SGHRS, CDR2 YFSETQ. The CDR3 covers 14 residues. On this clonotype itself: Its antigen is as yet unknown. The germline gene is not matched at one end of the junction; a read error may be the cause.

Sequenced: blood. The chain uses TRBV5-1 and TRBJ2-5; the D gene is possibly TRBD2 (5 bases). The source of this sequence is a woman aged 45-60 years with Graves' hyperthyroidism that later progressed to Graves' ophthalmopathy. CDR3 coding DNA: TGTGCCAGCAGCTTGCACAGTTCGGGGGAGACCCAGTACTTC. Protein: CASSLHSSGETQYF.